The source of this T cell receptor beta chain is a study of CD4 T cells in relation to SARS-CoV-2 and coronaviruses (dated by TCRdb to about 2021). Background on the whole study: In the ViraFEST assay, PBMCs were cultured with antigen for approximately 11 days, after which TCR beta CDR3s were sequenced to identify antigen-specific clonal expansions. Expansion assays from other donors in the study were sequenced with a different, Illumina-based TCR-beta assay. Using patient-derived lymphoblastoid cell lines, the shared crossreactive spike epitopes were mapped to their HLA restriction. Samples from three pre-COVID donors and the naive versus memory experiments were sequenced with the Adaptive Biotechnologies TCR-sequencing kit; other data were Illumina-based. Memory CD4+ T cell crossreactivity between SARS-CoV-2 and common cold coronavirus spike proteins was assessed at the TCR clonotype level in the study. The negative reference condition was either a culture with an HIV-1 Nef peptide pool or a culture with no peptide. The study at large found these results: Significantly weaker SARS-CoV-2-driven expansion was shown by crossreactive clones than by monoreactive clones, consistent with antigenic imprinting. Memory CD4+ clonotypes crossrecognizing SARS-CoV-2 and at least one common cold coronavirus spike were found in 60% to 75% of donors. Crossreactivity analysis centred on spike protein, so crossreactivity against other viral proteins was not assessed. Pre-pandemic and post-infection samples were not both contributed by any donor, so tracing of the source of pre-existing responses was limited. Small numbers of patients and of tested TCRs limited the study.

CD4+ T cells from unexposed donors were collected before the COVID-19 pandemic (2011-2018). Following 10 days of culture, the EasySep CD4+ T cell isolation kit was used to isolate CD4+ T cells. As far as cell numbers permitted, CD4+ T cells from unexposed donors were tested for reactivity against SARS-CoV-2 S and N as well as four spike pools from common cold coronaviruses. About 1.8 million PBMCs per well were cultured in IMDM with approximately 5% human AB serum and approximately 9.5 IU/ml IL-2. Half of the culture medium was replaced with fresh IL-2-containing medium on days 3 and 7. Each peptide culture condition was generally run in triplicate replicate wells. Leukapheresis product for the unexposed donors was bought commercially. Ficoll-Paque PLUS gradient centrifugation was used to isolate PBMCs from leukapheresis product or whole blood. PBMCs were either cryopreserved at -140°C or used fresh in the expansion assay. The QIAamp Micro DNA Kit was used to extract genomic DNA from the CD4+ T cells.

To prepare the library, the immunoSEQ multiplex PCR assay was applied. The source study handled its data this way. Preprocessing removed nonproductive sequences and CDR3s not starting with C, not ending with F or W, or shorter than 7 amino acids. Antigen-specific clonotypes were called with the MANAFEST web app, based on expansion relative to reference and other culture wells. A clone was considered positive if significant expansion relative to the reference culture was observed in 2 of 3 replicate wells at an FDR below 0.05. To be called positive, a clone also had to show significant expansion compared with every other tandem well and an odds ratio greater than 5. CDR3 homology was quantified as pairwise Levenshtein distance, calculated with the stringdist R package after three terminal residues were trimmed from each end. TCRdb took over this immuneACCESS table, retaining in-frame rearrangements with V and J assigned. Such tables are incomplete; in checked studies, under half of the missing clones stem from an unresolved V gene, and the remainder is unexplained. Clonal size and the V and J genes are those of that table, whereas D and trimming came from the DNA. The sample data list some 30,000 clones, and over 65% of these were observed just once. Of the sample, roughly 20% is held by the ten largest clones.

This clone was observed a few times. Its antigen remains undetermined. Nothing much larger sits one base from this clone, and base qualities are not available. Trimmed from V: 0 bases; trimmed from J: 4 bases; junction bases lacking a gene match: 1. There are 15 amino acids in the CDR3, from cysteine to phenylalanine inclusive. Only the CDR3 part of the read is kept: 45 bases, read in frame from the first base. According to the germline V gene, CDR1 reads SGDLS and CDR2 reads YYNGEE. Sequenced material: CD4+ T cells from PBMCs, cultured in vitro. The origin of this receptor is a human donor in good health. Recombination joined TRBV9 with TRBJ2-2; TRBD2 agrees with 9 junctional bases. The CDR3 protein: CASSVGGGVTGELFF. The sequenced DNA: TGTGCCAGCAGCGTAGGCGGGGGGGTCACCGGGGAGCTGTTTTTT.